The clone carrying this TCR beta chain was counted at least ten times. Its antigen is undetermined. Via MiXCR, TCRdb re-called the 5' RACE reads, giving one row per CDR3 protein. The sample holds nearly 25,000 distinct CDR3 sequences, approximately 10% seen once. Deletions cut 6 bases from V and 4 bases from J, with 7 bases between. Germline V gives CDR1 DFQATT, CDR2 SNEGSKA (reference sequence). This CDR3 region has 12 residues. The data are from a study of spatial heterogeneity in lung cancer. Whole-study findings and limits: Counts that tracked tumor mutation counts were those of expanded intratumoral alpha and beta TCRs. Tumor T cell coverage was estimated at approximately 6.3% for alpha and around 13% for beta chains.

Time point specified: sample taken at primary tumor resection. Donation came from some 72 patients with untreated early-stage non-small cell lung cancer. No cells were sorted before sequencing. The whole RNA sequenced was extracted from tumor, nontumor lung or frozen PBMC. The sample was lung tumor tissue, taken at surgery. The rearrangement joins TRBV20-1 to TRBJ1-6; possibly TRBD1 for D (5 bases). The clonotype originates from a male donor with early-stage non-small cell lung cancer. This CDR3 reads CSARAYNSPLHF. CDR3 in DNA: TGCAGTGCCAGGGCTTATAATTCACCCCTCCACTTT.